One and the same sample provided the 12 T cell receptor beta chains below, sequenced in a study of cytomegalovirus exposure and HLA in healthy donors. In the PCR, 60 Vbeta and 13 Jbeta primers were used. TCRdb's copy holds only in-frame clones and misses some; the assay was immunoSEQ multiplex PCR. The sample's table shows under 120,000 clones. Sequences were obtained from PBMCs. These TCRs come from a middle-aged man in good health and CMV-seronegative.

The V gene is TRBV18, the J gene TRBJ1-2; possible D gene TRBD1, 5 bases. The V and J ends lost 2 bases and 8 bases respectively, with 18 bases between them. Germline V gene lookup returns CDR1 KGHSH and CDR2 LQKENI. There are 15 residues in the CDR3. The CDR3 sequence is CASSPGARIPSGYTF. The CDR3 DNA is TGTGCCAGCTCACCAGGGGCCAGAATTCCTTCAGGCTACACCTTC.

The V call is TRBV4-3, the J call TRBJ1-4, with 10 positions matching TRBD1. J was trimmed by 8 bases and V by 1 base; bases with no gene match: 7. CDR3 length equals 16 residues. Germline loops: CDR1 LGHNA, CDR2 YSLEER. CDR3 protein: CASSQVWDRGGEKLFF. The CDR3 DNA reads as TGCGCCAGCAGCCAAGTCTGGGACAGGGGCGGCGAAAAACTGTTTTTT.

The chain links TRBV7-6 to TRBJ2-3; 10 positions agree with TRBD2. CDR1 is SGHVS and CDR2 is FNYEAQ in the germline V gene. The junction had 4 bases not matched to a gene; V was cut back by 5 bases and J by 2 bases. CDR3 length equals 15 residues. The chain's CDR3 is CASSLGLANTDTQYF. CDR3 nucleotide sequence: TGTGCCAGCAGCCTGGGACTAGCGAACACAGATACGCAGTATTTT.

This chain uses TRBV6-5 with TRBJ1-3; D is possibly TRBD1 (6 bases). CDR1 is MNHEY, CDR2 SVGAGI, per germline. The CDR3 contains 16 residues. Trimming stripped 2 bases from V and 2 bases from J, with 13 bases between. CDR3 DNA sequence: TGTGCCAGCAGTTACGTCGGGGGGGCGGCTGGAAACACCATATATTTT. Translation gives CASSYVGGAAGNTIYF.

The rearrangement links TRBV4-1 to TRBJ2-1, with D perhaps matching TRBD2 (6 bases). This CDR3 region has 15 residues. V was shortened by 4 bases and J by 0 bases, with 10 bases between the two germline ends. Per germline, CDR1 MGHRA and CDR2 YSYEKL. The CDR3 here is CASSRDSYSYNEQFF. In DNA form, the CDR3 reads TGCGCCAGCAGCCGGGACTCCTACTCCTACAATGAGCAGTTCTTC.

The chain employs TRBV7-2 and TRBJ2-7; D is possibly TRBD1 (5 bases). The germline gives CDR1 SGHTA, CDR2 FQGNSA. V was trimmed by 5 bases and J by 3 bases, leaving 17 bases between them. This CDR3 contains 15 residues. The DNA of the CDR3 is TGTGCCAGCAGCCCGGACATCACTCTCCTCTACGAGCAGTACTTC. Protein: CASSPDITLLYEQYF.

The rearrangement uses TRBV7-2 and TRBJ2-7; 9 positions match TRBD1. Germline V gene sequence: CDR1 SGHTA, CDR2 FQGNSA. The CDR3 runs to 15 residues. J gave up 5 bases and V 5 bases, and 10 bases lay outside the gene matches. DNA for the CDR3: TGTGCCAGCAGCCCCTGGACAGGGGCAGCGAACGAGCAGTACTTC. Translated: CASSPWTGAANEQYF. Together with reference TRBV7-2 and TRBJ2-7, the CDR3 gives the full variable domain: GAGVSQSPSNKVTEKGKDVELRCDPISGHTALYWYRQSLGQGLEFLIYFQGNSAPDKSGLPSDRFSAERTGGSVSTLTIQRTQQEDSAVYLCASSPWTGAANEQYFGPGTRLTVT.

This rearrangement joins TRBV7-9 to TRBJ1-2; 7 bases are shared with TRBD1. After removal of 1 base from V and 14 bases from J, the junction contained 10 bases not matched to a gene. The CDR3 loop spans 13 amino acids. Germline CDR1 reads SEHNR; CDR2 reads FQNEAQ (reference sequence). The CDR3 sequence: CASSLEGGAFYTF. The CDR3 bases are TGTGCCAGCAGCTTAGAAGGGGGCGCGTTTTATACCTTC.

The rearrangement links TRBV27 to TRBJ1-1, with 7 bases that match TRBD1. Germline lookup yields CDR1 MNHEY and CDR2 SMNVEV (reference sequence). V lost 4 bases to trimming and J lost 10 bases; unmatched junction nucleotides: 33. The CDR3 covers 21 residues. CDR3 protein: CASSSLLSLDRVAQLRVGAFF. The CDR3 DNA reads TGTGCCAGCAGTTCGCTCTTATCGCTTGACAGGGTGGCACAGCTCAGGGTGGGAGCTTTCTTT.

The chain recombines TRBV2 with TRBJ1-4; D remains unclear. Germline CDR1 and CDR2: SNHLY and FYNNEI. Trimming left V 5 bases short and J 6 bases short, with 7 bases between. CDR3 length: 12 amino acids. The CDR3 spells CASSYTDEKLFF. In DNA, the CDR3 is TGTGCCAGCAGTTACACAGATGAAAAACTGTTTTTT.

V usage is TRBV6-5 and J usage is TRBJ2-5, with D tentatively TRBD1 (5 bases). The V end was cut by 6 bases, the J end by 3 bases, with 14 bases between. Germline CDR1 is MNHEY and CDR2 is SVGAGI. CDR3 size: 14 residues. This CDR3 is CASSMAGKEETQYF. The CDR3 DNA reads TGTGCCAGCAGCATGGCAGGGAAGGAAGAGACCCAGTACTTC.

The chain couples TRBV6-6 to TRBJ2-7; maybe TRBD1 (6 bases). The CDR3 contains 14 residues. In germline, CDR1 is MNHNY, CDR2 SVGAGI (reference sequence). V dropped 4 bases and J dropped 0 bases, with 10 bases sitting between them. CDR3 protein: CASSWDMSSYEQYF. The CDR3 bases are TGTGCCAGCAGTTGGGACATGAGCTCCTACGAGCAGTACTTC.